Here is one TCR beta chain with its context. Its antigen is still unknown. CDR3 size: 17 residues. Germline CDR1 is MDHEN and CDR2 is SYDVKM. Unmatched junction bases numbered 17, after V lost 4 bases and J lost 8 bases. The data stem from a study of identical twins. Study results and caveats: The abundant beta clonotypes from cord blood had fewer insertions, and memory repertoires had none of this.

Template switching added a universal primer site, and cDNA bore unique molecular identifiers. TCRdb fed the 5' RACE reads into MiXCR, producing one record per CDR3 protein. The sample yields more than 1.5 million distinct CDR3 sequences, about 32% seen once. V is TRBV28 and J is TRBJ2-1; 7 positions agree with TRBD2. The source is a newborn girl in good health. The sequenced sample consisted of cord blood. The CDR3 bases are TGTGCCAGCAGTTCCCTTATGACTAGCTACCGCAGCGATGAGCAGTTCTTC. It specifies CASSSLMTSYRSDEQFF.